This TCR beta chain was captured in a study of cytomegalovirus exposure and HLA in healthy donors. Findings and caveats of the study: An Asian-associated ancestry cluster reportedly showed fewer N-insertions than the approximately 700-donor mean in a later analysis. Using the classifier, cytomegalovirus status was reportedly diagnosed with high specificity and sensitivity. TRBV6-2, TRBV6-3 and some other V segments were unresolvable in 87-base-pair reads.

PCR employed 60 Vbeta and 13 Jbeta primers. Profiled with immunoSEQ multiplex PCR; TCRdb holds only in-frame clones, not every one. The data contain around 130,000 clones, more than 65% of them seen just once; the ten biggest clones take up roughly 1.5%. Note on this clone: The antigen is not known.

V was clipped by 5 bases and J by 0 bases, with 15 bases between them. CDR3 length: 16 amino acids. The germline CDR1 and CDR2 sequences are SGHDT and YYEEEE. As for the donors, each was a healthy bone marrow donor. This chain joins TRBV5-6 and TRBJ2-1; D possibly corresponds to TRBD1 (6 bases). The sequence was collected from a woman aged 18-35 years in good health and CMV-seronegative. Sample: PBMCs. CDR3 region: CASRKRTASSYNEQFF. For the CDR3, the DNA is TGTGCCAGCAGAAAACGGACAGCGAGCTCCTACAATGAGCAGTTCTTC.